This TCR beta chain was found in a study of blood T cell repertoires in COVID-19. About the research overall: Acute and convalescent COVID-19 specimens originated in the United States, Italy and Spain. T cells, B-cell-depleted T cells, or PBMCs supplied cDNA or gDNA.

V lost 8 bases, J lost 6 bases, and 20 bases lay in between. Germline CDR1 reads MNHEY; CDR2 reads SVGAGI. The CDR3 totals 14 residues. Study processing details: Estimation of nucleated cell counts was performed using reference gene primer amplification. Using immunoSEQ multiplex PCR, the repertoire was profiled, and TCRdb retains in-frame clones only, with some absent. V and J calls plus clone size are reproduced from that table; the DNA served to infer D and trimming. This sample has around 56,000 clones, with under 90% found just once. This clonotype was sampled from a woman of 80 years or more with active or convalescent COVID-19. V and J are TRBV6-5 and TRBJ2-7, with D hard to call. Sequencing used peripheral blood. CDR3 sequence (DNA): TGTGCCAGCCGCCGGGTACTGGCCATAGGCGAGCAGTACTTC. Translating gives CASRRVLAIGEQYF.